This T cell receptor (beta chain) comes out of a study of CD8+ T cells in alopecia areata. Regarding the study as a whole: Among patients, TCR sharing was less clear than in mice, a difference possibly due in part to HLA diversity in the patient population. Scalp sequencing also captures normal skin's resident alphabeta T cells. Lesional scalp exceeded normal scalp in clonality, especially in alopecia totalis/universalis.

The sorting of PBMCs gave CD4+ and CD8+ T cells. The CDR3 totals 14 residues. V shed 7 bases, J shed 3 bases, and the junction held 4 bases outside the gene matches. Germline V gene data show CDR1 as SQVTM and CDR2 as ANQGSEA. Extraction of RNA preceded its reverse transcription into cDNA, which served as the sequencing template. The repertoire was sequenced with immunoSEQ multiplex PCR; TCRdb's copy has only in-frame clones and lacks some. The table records 150,000 to 200,000 clones, 55% of them present only once. This clone was seen a single time. What it binds is unknown. This chain uses TRBV29-1 with TRBJ2-3; 13 positions agree with TRBD2. The clonotype comes from a human donor in good health. The sequenced material came from CD4+ T cells sorted from blood. CDR3 region: CSARLAGGTDTQYF. In DNA form, the CDR3 reads TGCAGCGCAAGACTAGCGGGAGGAACAGATACGCAGTATTTT.